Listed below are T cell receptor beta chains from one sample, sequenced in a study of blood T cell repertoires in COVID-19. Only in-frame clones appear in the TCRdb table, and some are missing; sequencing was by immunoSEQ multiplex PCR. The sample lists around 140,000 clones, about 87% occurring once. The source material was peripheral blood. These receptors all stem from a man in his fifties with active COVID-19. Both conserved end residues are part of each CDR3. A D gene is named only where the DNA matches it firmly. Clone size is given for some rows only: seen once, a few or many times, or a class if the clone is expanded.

CDR3: CASSTLTGGANVLTF
DNA: TGTGCCAGCAGCACTCTAACCGGGGGGGCCAACGTCCTGACTTTC
J: TRBJ2-6
length: 15
V: TRBV27
size: .
D: .

CDR3: CASRAGTGGSPLHF
DNA: TGTGCCAGCAGAGCCGGGACAGGGGGTTCACCCCTCCACTTT
J: TRBJ1-6
length: 14
V: TRBV2
size: .
D: TRBD1

CDR3: CASSPRGLAGGQGDTQYF
DNA: TGTGCCAGCAGCCCGCGAGGACTAGCGGGGGGGCAAGGAGATACGCAGTATTTT
J: TRBJ2-3
length: 18
V: TRBV7-9
size: .
D: TRBD2

CDR3: CASSPGQNTEAFF
DNA: TGTGCCAGCAGCCCGGGACAAAACACTGAAGCTTTCTTT
J: TRBJ1-1
length: 13
V: TRBV7-2
size: .
D: .

CDR3: CASSYTRNTEAFF
DNA: TGTGCCAGCAGTTATACAAGGAACACTGAAGCTTTCTTT
J: TRBJ1-1
length: 13
V: TRBV13
size: .
D: .

CDR3: CASSTVRATGELFF
DNA: TGTGCCAGCAGCACAGTCAGGGCTACCGGGGAGCTGTTTTTT
J: TRBJ2-2
length: 14
V: TRBV7-2
size: .
D: .

CDR3: CATTTTPEVNTGELFF
DNA: TGTGCCACCACCACGACACCGGAGGTTAACACCGGGGAGCTGTTTTTT
J: TRBJ2-2
length: 16
V: TRBV15
size: once
D: .

CDR3: CASSLEGSSNYGYTF
DNA: TGTGCCAGCAGCTTAGAGGGCAGTTCTAACTATGGCTACACCTTC
J: TRBJ1-2
length: 15
V: TRBV11-2
size: .
D: .

CDR3: CASTIGGETYNEQFF
DNA: TGTGCCAGCACCATCGGGGGGGAGACCTACAATGAGCAGTTCTTC
J: TRBJ2-1
length: 15
V: TRBV5-5
size: .
D: TRBD2

CDR3: CASRSIRSPLHF
DNA: TGTGCCAGCAGAAGCATTCGTTCACCCCTCCACTTT
J: TRBJ1-6
length: 12
V: TRBV6-6
size: few
D: .

CDR3: CASSQVPYGAFF
DNA: TGTGCCAGCAGCCAGGTGCCTTACGGAGCTTTCTTT
J: TRBJ1-1
length: 12
V: TRBV3-1/TRBV3-2
size: .
D: .

CDR3: CASSFTPGTGELFF
DNA: TGTGCCAGCAGCTTTACCCCGGGCACCGGGGAGCTGTTTTTT
J: TRBJ2-2
length: 14
V: TRBV6-4
size: .
D: .

CDR3: CASSYQRGPSYEQYF
DNA: TGTGCCAGCAGTTACCAGCGGGGTCCCTCCTACGAGCAGTACTTC
J: TRBJ2-7
length: 15
V: TRBV6-5
size: .
D: TRBD2

CDR3: CASSPLGGRQPQHF
DNA: TGTGCCAGCAGCCCCCTGGGAGGGCGTCAGCCCCAGCATTTT
J: TRBJ1-5
length: 14
V: TRBV7-8
size: .
D: .

CDR3: CASSRRLSGANVLTF
DNA: TGTGCCAGCAGCCGCCGACTGAGTGGGGCCAACGTCCTGACTTTC
J: TRBJ2-6
length: 15
V: TRBV3-1/TRBV3-2
size: .
D: .

CDR3: CASRAANYGYTF
DNA: TGTGCCAGCAGGGCAGCTAACTATGGCTACACCTTC
J: TRBJ1-2
length: 12
V: TRBV6-5
size: .
D: .

CDR3: CASSSGPSGGGYF
DNA: TGCGCCAGCAGCTCCGGGCCTAGCGGGGGAGGGTATTTT
J: TRBJ2-3
length: 13
V: TRBV5-1
size: .
D: TRBD2

CDR3: CASSSGQGGDYEQYF
DNA: TGTGCCAGCAGCTCGGGACAGGGCGGTGACTACGAGCAGTACTTC
J: TRBJ2-7
length: 15
V: TRBV7-9
size: .
D: TRBD1

CDR3: CASSLVSSYNEQFF
DNA: TGTGCCAGCAGCTTAGTTAGCTCCTACAATGAGCAGTTCTTC
J: TRBJ2-1
length: 14
V: TRBV7-8
size: .
D: .

CDR3: CATELLQEETQYF
DNA: TGTGCCACCGAGTTACTTCAAGAAGAGACCCAGTACTTC
J: TRBJ2-5
length: 13
V: TRBV6-6
size: .
D: .

CDR3: CASSQDPGTSGGTDTQYF
DNA: TGCGCCAGCAGCCAAGATCCCGGGACTAGCGGGGGCACAGATACGCAGTATTTT
J: TRBJ2-3
length: 18
V: TRBV4-3
size: .
D: TRBD2

CDR3: CASRGGQGYEQYF
DNA: TGTGCCAGCAGGGGGGGACAGGGCTACGAGCAGTACTTC
J: TRBJ2-7
length: 13
V: TRBV2
size: .
D: TRBD1

CDR3: CASSIGGQSNEKLFF
DNA: TGTGCCAGTAGTATAGGGGGACAGAGTAATGAAAAACTGTTTTTT
J: TRBJ1-4
length: 15
V: TRBV19
size: .
D: TRBD1